These 16 T cell receptor beta chains came from one sample sequenced in a study of shared clonotypes between healthy human individuals. The table came from immunoSEQ multiplex PCR; TCRdb's copy has only in-frame clones and leaves some out. The sample lists 2 million to 2.5 million clones, 90% to 97% occurring once. Specimen: naive CD4+ T cells sorted from blood. Regarding subset: CD45RA+ positively selected. Receptor source: a man in his late teens or twenties in good health.

The V call is TRBV5-4, the J call TRBJ2-3; 8 nucleotides match TRBD1. Looked up from germline, CDR1 is SGHNT and CDR2 is YYREEE (reference sequence). J was trimmed by 3 bases and V by 1 base; bases with no gene match: 10. The CDR3 has 17 amino acids. The CDR3 nucleotides are TGTGCCAGCAGCTTGTATCAGGGGGCGCGTTTGACAGATACGCAGTATTTT. As protein: CASSLYQGARLTDTQYF. Based on the CDR3 plus reference TRBV5-4 and TRBJ2-3, the full variable domain is ETGVTQSPTHLIKTRGQQVTLRCSSQSGHNTVSWYQQALGQGPQFIFQYYREEENGRGNFPPRFSGLQFPNYSSELNVNALELDDSALYLCASSLYQGARLTDTQYFGPGTRLTVL.

This clone was seen a single time. Other DNA sequences in this sample translate to the same CDR3. This chain joins TRBV18 and TRBJ2-3, with 8 bases that match TRBD2. V lost 3 bases, J lost 0 bases, and 2 bases stayed unmatched. Germline CDR1 is KGHSH and CDR2 is LQKENI. This CDR3 has 15 residues. This chain's CDR3 is CASSPLAGSTDTQYF. The CDR3 bases are TGTGCCAGCTCACCTTTAGCGGGAAGCACAGATACGCAGTATTTT.

This clone was found a few times. The chain links TRBV28 to TRBJ1-2; D possibly corresponds to TRBD1 (6 bases). CDR3 length equals 14 residues. V lost 6 bases and J 3 bases, leaving 14 bases between the germline ends. Germline V gene lookup returns CDR1 MDHEN and CDR2 SYDVKM. CDR3 sequence reads: CASSYYRVDYGYTF. CDR3 sequence (DNA): TGTGCCAGCAGCTACTACAGGGTAGACTATGGCTACACCTTC.

This chain joins TRBV15 and TRBJ2-7; D is unclear. Germline values: CDR1 LNHNV, CDR2 YYDKDF (reference sequence). Deletions cut 5 bases from V and 3 bases from J, with 8 bases between. The CDR3 spans 12 residues. Here the CDR3 reads CATSVDGYEQYF. The CDR3 DNA reads as TGTGCCACCAGCGTGGACGGCTACGAGCAGTACTTC.

The chain has TRBV2 and TRBJ2-7; TRBD1 matches at 10 bases. From germline, CDR1 is SNHLY and CDR2 FYNNEI. This CDR3 contains 13 residues. The CDR3 spells CASGTGVSYEQYF. The CDR3 region has the DNA TGTGCAAGCGGGACAGGGGTTTCCTACGAGCAGTACTTC.

The rearrangement joins TRBV7-9 to TRBJ1-4, with D uncertain. The CDR3 spans 17 residues. With 1 base removed from V and 0 bases from J, the gap between germline ends came to 12 bases. Germline V gene data show CDR1 as SEHNR and CDR2 as FQNEAQ (reference sequence). This CDR3 is CASSLVFNTATNEKLFF. In DNA form, the CDR3 reads TGTGCCAGCAGCTTAGTTTTCAACACTGCAACTAATGAAAAACTGTTTTTT.

This chain links TRBV6-6 with TRBJ2-3; tentative D call: TRBD2 (5 bases). CDR1 MNHNY and CDR2 SVGAGI come from the germline V gene (reference sequence). The CDR3 totals 16 residues. V lost 0 bases to trimming and J lost 8 bases, with 18 bases between them. CDR3 in amino acids: CASSYSRRMADGTQYF. CDR3 in DNA: TGTGCCAGCAGTTACTCGAGGAGGATGGCGGATGGTACGCAGTATTTT.

This clone was seen only a few times. V is TRBV18 and J is TRBJ1-2, with D tentatively TRBD1 (5 bases). V was cut by 2 bases and J by 5 bases, with 15 bases left in between. Germline CDR1 KGHSH, CDR2 LQKENI. This CDR3 comprises 15 residues. This chain's CDR3 is CASSPSSLREYGYTF. The CDR3, as DNA: TGTGCCAGCTCACCAAGTAGTCTCAGGGAGTATGGCTACACCTTC. Drawing the rest from reference TRBV18 and TRBJ1-2, the complete variable domain is NAGVMQNPRHLVRRRGQEARLRCSPMKGHSHVYWYRQLPEEGLKFMVYLQKENIIDESGMPKERFSAEFPKEGPSILRIQQVVRGDSAAYFCASSPSSLREYGYTFGSGTRLTVV.

The chain recombines TRBV14 with TRBJ2-7; D perhaps matches TRBD2 (6 bases). Germline CDR1 SGHDN, CDR2 FVKESK. Deletions cut 4 bases from V and 0 bases from J, with 22 bases between. The CDR3 sequence is 18 residues long. In DNA form, the CDR3 reads TGTGCCAGCAGCCGCACAATCATCGGGACTGAGAGCTCCTACGAGCAGTACTTC. Amino acids: CASSRTIIGTESSYEQYF.

The rearrangement joins TRBV9 to TRBJ2-7; the D is unclear. Trimming took off 6 bases at V and 8 bases at J, with 24 bases between the two ends. CDR1 is SGDLS and CDR2 is YYNGEE in the germline V gene. There are 15 residues in the CDR3. The CDR3 loop is CASNPRDLSMLKQYF. Here the CDR3 DNA reads TGTGCCAGCAATCCGAGAGACCTGTCCATGCTAAAGCAGTACTTC.

This sequence joins TRBV2 and TRBJ2-7; 7 bases line up with TRBD1. Germline V gives CDR1 SNHLY, CDR2 FYNNEI. The CDR3 runs 13 residues. Germline trimming cut 5 bases from V and 6 bases from J; bases unmatched to any gene: 7. The CDR3 region is CASSPTGTGEQYF. In DNA, the CDR3 is TGTGCCAGCAGTCCGACAGGGACGGGCGAGCAGTACTTC. Together with reference TRBV2 and TRBJ2-7, the CDR3 gives the full variable domain: EPEVTQTPSHQVTQMGQEVILRCVPISNHLYFYWYRQILGQKVEFLVSFYNNEISEKSEIFDDQFSVERPDGSNFTLKIRSTKLEDSAMYFCASSPTGTGEQYFGPGTRLTVT.

This clone was detected once. This chain links TRBV6-5 with TRBJ2-5; 7 positions agree with TRBD2. The trim removed 0 bases at V and 9 bases at J, leaving 13 bases unmatched. CDR1 is MNHEY and CDR2 is SVGAGI in the germline V gene. The CDR3 has 16 amino acids. CDR3 nucleotides: TGTGCCAGCAGTTACTCGATAAACGGGGGTGGGAGGGCCCAGTACTTC. Amino acid sequence: CASSYSINGGGRAQYF.

V usage is TRBV7-8 and J usage is TRBJ2-7; D may correspond to TRBD1 or TRBD2 (5 bases each). Germline V gene data show CDR1 as SGHVS and CDR2 as FQNEAQ. The germline V and J ends were trimmed by 6 bases and 6 bases, with 15 bases remaining between them. This CDR3 spans 13 amino acids. CDR3 in DNA: TGTGCCAGCAGTCCCGAGGGGCTCGGCGAGCAGTACTTC. Protein sequence: CASSPEGLGEQYF.

This clone was counted only a few times. The gene calls are TRBV30 and TRBJ1-1; D is unresolved. Looked up from germline, CDR1 is GTSNPN and CDR2 is SVGIG (reference sequence). The length of the CDR3 is 12 residues. V lost 2 bases and J lost 10, with 14 bases in between. The CDR3, as DNA: TGTGCCTGGAGTCTTAAGGCCTTTCGAGCTTTCTTT. Protein: CAWSLKAFRAFF.

The chain's CDR3 is CASSIGAAKHHYEQYF. CDR3 coding DNA: TGTGCCAGTAGTATAGGAGCAGCGAAACATCACTACGAGCAGTACTTC. The chain is built from TRBV19 and TRBJ2-7; no definite D call. The germline V gene encodes CDR1 LNHDA and CDR2 SQIVND (reference sequence). This CDR3 is 16 amino acids long. The V gene lost 1 base and the J gene lost 3 bases, with 16 bases spanning the gap.

This clone was seen only once. The V and J genes are TRBV27 and TRBJ2-7; the D gene is possibly TRBD1 (6 bases). The germline V and J ends were trimmed by 3 bases and 6 bases, with 9 bases remaining between them. The CDR3 has 12 amino acids. Germline CDR1 reads MNHEY; CDR2 reads SMNVEV (reference sequence). The CDR3 here is CASSFRGSEQYF. The CDR3 coding sequence is TGTGCCAGCAGTTTTAGGGGGTCCGAGCAGTACTTC.